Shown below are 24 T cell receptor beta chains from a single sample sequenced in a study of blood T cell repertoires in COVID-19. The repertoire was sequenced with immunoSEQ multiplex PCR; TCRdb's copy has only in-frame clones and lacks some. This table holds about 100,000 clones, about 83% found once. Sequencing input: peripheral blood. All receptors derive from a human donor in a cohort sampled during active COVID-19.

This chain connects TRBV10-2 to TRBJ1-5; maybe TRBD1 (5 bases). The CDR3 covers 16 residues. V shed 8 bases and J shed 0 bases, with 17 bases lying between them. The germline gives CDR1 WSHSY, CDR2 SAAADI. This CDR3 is CASRGAGIYSNQPQHF. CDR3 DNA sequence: TGCGCCAGCCGCGGGGCCGGGATATATAGCAATCAGCCCCAGCATTTT.

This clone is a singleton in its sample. The CDR3 here is CASSLEAGGPGTQYF. The CDR3 bases are TGTGCCAGCAGCTTAGAAGCGGGAGGGCCGGGTACGCAGTATTTT. The V and J genes are TRBV11-2 and TRBJ2-3, with 10 bases that match TRBD2. The CDR3 contains 15 residues. Unmatched junction bases numbered 5, after V lost 0 bases and J lost 8 bases. Germline CDR1 and CDR2: SGHAT and FQNNGV.

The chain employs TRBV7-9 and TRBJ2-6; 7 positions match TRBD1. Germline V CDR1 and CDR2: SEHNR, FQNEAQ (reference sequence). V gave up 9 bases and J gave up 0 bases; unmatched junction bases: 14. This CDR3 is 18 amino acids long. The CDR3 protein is CARDTGTATSSGANVLTF. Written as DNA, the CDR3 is TGTGCCAGGGATACTGGGACAGCGACCAGCTCTGGGGCCAACGTCCTGACTTTC.

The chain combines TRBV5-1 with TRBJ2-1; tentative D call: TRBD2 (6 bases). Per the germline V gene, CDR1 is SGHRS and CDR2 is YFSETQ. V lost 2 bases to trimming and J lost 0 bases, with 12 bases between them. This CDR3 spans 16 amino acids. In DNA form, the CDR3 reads TGCGCCAGCAGCTTAGCGGGCCTTAGCTCCTACAATGAGCAGTTCTTC. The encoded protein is CASSLAGLSSYNEQFF.

CDR3 loop: CASSISRDRGPVEEKLFF. The CDR3, as DNA: TGTGCCAGTAGCATATCCCGGGACAGGGGGCCAGTAGAGGAAAAACTGTTTTTT. This chain uses TRBV19 with TRBJ1-4; 12 positions agree with TRBD1. The trim removed 6 bases at V and 8 bases at J, leaving 16 bases unmatched. The CDR3 is made up of 18 amino acids. CDR1 is LNHDA, CDR2 SQIVND, per germline (reference sequence). The variable domain in full, completed from reference TRBV19 and TRBJ1-4, reads DGGITQSPKYLFRKEGQNVTLSCEQNLNHDAMYWYRQDPGQGLRLIYYSQIVNDFQKGDIAEGYSVSREKKESFPLTVTSAQKNPTAFYLCASSISRDRGPVEEKLFFGSGTQLSVL.

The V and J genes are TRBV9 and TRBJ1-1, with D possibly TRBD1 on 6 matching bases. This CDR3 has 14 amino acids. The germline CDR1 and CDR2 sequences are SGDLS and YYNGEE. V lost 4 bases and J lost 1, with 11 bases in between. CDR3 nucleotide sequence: TGTGCCAGCAGCCGTGGGGGGGCGAACACTGAAGCTTTCTTT. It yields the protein CASSRGGANTEAFF.

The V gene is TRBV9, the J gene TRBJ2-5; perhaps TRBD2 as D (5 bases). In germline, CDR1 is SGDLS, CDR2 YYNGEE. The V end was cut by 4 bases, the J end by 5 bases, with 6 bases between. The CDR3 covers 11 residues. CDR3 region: CASSRRETQYF. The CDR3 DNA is TGTGCCAGCAGCCGGAGGGAGACCCAGTACTTC.

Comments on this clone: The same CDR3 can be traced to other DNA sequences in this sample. CDR3 sequence: CASSLGLAGGQETQYF. DNA for the CDR3: TGTGCCAGCAGCTTAGGGCTAGCGGGGGGGCAAGAGACCCAGTACTTC. V is TRBV7-2 and J is TRBJ2-5; TRBD2 matches 12 bases. After removal of 1 base from V and 2 bases from J, the junction contained 2 bases not matched to a gene. The CDR3 length is 16 residues. Per germline, CDR1 SGHTA and CDR2 FQGNSA.

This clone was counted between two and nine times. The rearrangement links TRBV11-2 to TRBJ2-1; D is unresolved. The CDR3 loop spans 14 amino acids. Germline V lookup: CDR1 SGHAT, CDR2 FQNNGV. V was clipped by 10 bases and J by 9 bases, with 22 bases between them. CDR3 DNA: TGTGCCACCAAATATCAACCCGGTGGCGGTGAGCAGTTCTTC. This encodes CATKYQPGGGEQFF.

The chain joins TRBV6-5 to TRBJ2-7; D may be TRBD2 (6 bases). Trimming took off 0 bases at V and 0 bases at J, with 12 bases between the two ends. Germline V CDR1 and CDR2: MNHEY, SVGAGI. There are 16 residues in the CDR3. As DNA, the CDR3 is TGTGCCAGCAGTTACTCGGGGGGTAAAGGCTCCTACGAGCAGTACTTC. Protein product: CASSYSGGKGSYEQYF.

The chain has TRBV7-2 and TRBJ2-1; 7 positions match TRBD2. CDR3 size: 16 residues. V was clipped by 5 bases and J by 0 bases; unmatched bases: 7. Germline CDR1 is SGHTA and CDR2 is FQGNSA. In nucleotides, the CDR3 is TGTGCCAGCAGCGTTAGAGGCGGGAGCTCCTACAATGAGCAGTTCTTC. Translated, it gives CASSVRGGSSYNEQFF.

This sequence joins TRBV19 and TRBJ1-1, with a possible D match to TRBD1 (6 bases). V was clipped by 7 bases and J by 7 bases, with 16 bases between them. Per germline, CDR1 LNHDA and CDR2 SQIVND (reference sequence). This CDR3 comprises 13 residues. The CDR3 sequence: CASTPLGGHEAFF. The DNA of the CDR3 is TGTGCCAGTACCCCCCTGGGGGGGCATGAAGCTTTCTTT.

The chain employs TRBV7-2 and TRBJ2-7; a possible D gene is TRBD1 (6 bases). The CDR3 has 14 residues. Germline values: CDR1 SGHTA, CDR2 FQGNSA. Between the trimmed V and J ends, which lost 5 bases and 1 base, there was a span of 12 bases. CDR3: CASSLQGQSYEQYF. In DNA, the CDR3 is TGTGCCAGCAGCCTCCAAGGACAGTCCTACGAGCAGTACTTC.

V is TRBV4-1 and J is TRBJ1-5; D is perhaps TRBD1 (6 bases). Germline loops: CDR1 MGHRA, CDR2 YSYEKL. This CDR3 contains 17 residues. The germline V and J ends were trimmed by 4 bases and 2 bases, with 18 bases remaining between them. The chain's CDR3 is CASSPNRGGGGNQPQHF. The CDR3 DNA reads TGCGCCAGCAGCCCCAATCGAGGGGGGGGTGGCAATCAGCCCCAGCATTTT.

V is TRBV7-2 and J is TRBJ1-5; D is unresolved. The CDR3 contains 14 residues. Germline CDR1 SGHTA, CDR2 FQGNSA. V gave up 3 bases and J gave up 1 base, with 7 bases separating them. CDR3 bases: TGTGCCAGCAGCTTCGACAACAGCAATCAGCCCCAGCATTTT. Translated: CASSFDNSNQPQHF.

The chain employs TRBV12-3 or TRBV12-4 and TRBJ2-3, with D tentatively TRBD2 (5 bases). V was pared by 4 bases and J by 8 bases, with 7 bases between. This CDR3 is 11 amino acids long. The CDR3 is CASSWESTQYF. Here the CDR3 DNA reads TGTGCCAGCAGTTGGGAGAGTACGCAGTATTTT.

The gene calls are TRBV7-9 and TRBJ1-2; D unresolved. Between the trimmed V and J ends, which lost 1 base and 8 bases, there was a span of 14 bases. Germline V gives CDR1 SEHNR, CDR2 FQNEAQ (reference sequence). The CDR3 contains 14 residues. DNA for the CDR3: TGTGCCAGCAGCTTAGAATCCGCGGGAGGGGGCTACACCTTC. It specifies CASSLESAGGGYTF.

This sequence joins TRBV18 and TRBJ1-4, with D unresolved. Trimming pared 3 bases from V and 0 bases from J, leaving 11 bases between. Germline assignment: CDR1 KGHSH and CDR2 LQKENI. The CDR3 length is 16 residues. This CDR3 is CASSPPPQATNEKLFF. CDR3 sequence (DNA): TGTGCCAGCTCACCTCCCCCCCAGGCAACTAATGAAAAACTGTTTTTT.

This chain's CDR3 is CASSVVEAGAKYGYTF. The CDR3 nucleotides read TGTGCCAGCAGCGTAGTGGAAGCAGGCGCGAAGTATGGCTACACCTTC. The chain links TRBV9 to TRBJ1-2, with no clear D. The CDR3 spans 16 residues. CDR1 is SGDLS and CDR2 is YYNGEE in the germline V gene. V gave up 0 bases and J gave up 5 bases, with 17 bases separating them.

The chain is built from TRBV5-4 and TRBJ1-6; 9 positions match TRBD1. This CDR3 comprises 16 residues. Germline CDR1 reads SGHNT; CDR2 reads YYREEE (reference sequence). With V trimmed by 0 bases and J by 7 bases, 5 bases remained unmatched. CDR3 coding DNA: TGTGCCAGCAGCTTGGCTGGGACAGGGATGAATTCACCCCTCCACTTT. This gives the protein CASSLAGTGMNSPLHF.

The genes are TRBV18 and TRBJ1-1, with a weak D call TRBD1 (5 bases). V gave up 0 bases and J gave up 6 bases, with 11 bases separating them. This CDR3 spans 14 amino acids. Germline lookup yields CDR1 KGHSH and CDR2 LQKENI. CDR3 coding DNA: TGTGCCAGCTCACCACCGTATGGGGCCCCTGAAGCTTTCTTT. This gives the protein CASSPPYGAPEAFF.

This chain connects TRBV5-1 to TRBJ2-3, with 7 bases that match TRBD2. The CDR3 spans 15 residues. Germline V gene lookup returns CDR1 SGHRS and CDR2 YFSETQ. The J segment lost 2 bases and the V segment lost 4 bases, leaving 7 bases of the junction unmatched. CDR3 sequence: CASSIAGTPTDTQYF. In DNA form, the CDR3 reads TGCGCCAGCAGCATAGCGGGCACGCCCACAGATACGCAGTATTTT.

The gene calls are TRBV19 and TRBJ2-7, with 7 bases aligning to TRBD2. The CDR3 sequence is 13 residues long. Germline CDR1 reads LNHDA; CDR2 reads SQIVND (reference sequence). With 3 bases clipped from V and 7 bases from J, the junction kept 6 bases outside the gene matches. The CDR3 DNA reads TGTGCCAGTAGTATGCGGGGGTCGGAGGAGCAGTACTTC. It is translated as CASSMRGSEEQYF.

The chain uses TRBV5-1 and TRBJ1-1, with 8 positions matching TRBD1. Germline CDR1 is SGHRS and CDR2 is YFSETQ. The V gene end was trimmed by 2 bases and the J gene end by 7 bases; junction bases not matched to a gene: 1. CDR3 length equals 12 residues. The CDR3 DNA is TGCGCCAGCAGCTTTGACAGGGGTGAAGCTTTCTTT. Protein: CASSFDRGEAFF.